These 17 T cell receptor beta chains were all obtained from the same sample, sequenced in a study of T-cell memory formation after mild COVID-19. Using its own MiXCR run on the 5' RACE reads, TCRdb lists one record per CDR3 protein. In the table there are about half a million distinct CDR3 sequences, over 15% of which are singletons. Sequencing was carried out using PBMCs or a T cell subset sorted from them (not recorded which). The source is an adult woman who had mild COVID-19 (a few samples of this study predate the infection). Cell type and time point are not known.

This clonotype showed up just a few times. The chain joins TRBV11-3 to TRBJ2-5, with TRBD1 identical over 8 bases. V lost 10 bases, J lost 4 bases, and 8 bases stayed unmatched. Germline V gene lookup returns CDR1 SGHNT and CDR2 YENEEA. CDR3 length: 13 residues. DNA for the CDR3: TGTGCCACCGCACGACAGGGGTTAGAGACCCAGTACTTC. It specifies CATARQGLETQYF.

The chain is built from TRBV6-1 and TRBJ1-1; 10 bases are shared with TRBD1. This CDR3 is built from 14 residues. The germline V gene has CDR1 MNHNS and CDR2 SASEGT. V dropped 6 bases and J dropped 8; count of bases not matched to a gene: 9. The CDR3 here is CASRTDRGGTEAFF. The CDR3 DNA follows: TGTGCCAGCAGGACGGACAGGGGGGGTACAGAAGCTTTCTTT.

This clonotype was seen a handful of times. This CDR3 is CASSFAGQGNYEQYF. As DNA, the CDR3 is TGTGCCAGCAGCTTCGCGGGACAGGGAAACTACGAGCAGTACTTC. The V gene is TRBV13, the J gene TRBJ2-7; 9 positions match TRBD1. V gave up 3 bases and J gave up 3 bases; unmatched junction bases: 6. The length of the CDR3 is 15 residues. Germline values: CDR1 PRHDT, CDR2 FYEKMQ (reference sequence).

This clonotype has a handful of counts. The chain combines TRBV7-9 with TRBJ2-3; no firm D call. The CDR3 has 13 residues. Trimming removed 3 bases from V and 2 bases from J, with 6 bases in between. CDR1 SEHNR and CDR2 FQNEAQ come from the germline V gene (reference sequence). The CDR3 DNA reads TGTGCCAGCAGCTTCTCTGACACAGATACGCAGTATTTT. Amino acids: CASSFSDTDTQYF. The entire variable domain, with the rest obtained from reference TRBV7-9 and TRBJ2-3, is as follows: DTGVSQNPRHKITKRGQNVTFRCDPISEHNRLYWYRQTLGQGPEFLTYFQNEAQLEKSRLLSDRFSAERPKGSFSTLEIQRTEQGDSAMYLCASSFSDTDTQYFGPGTRLTVL.

The chain employs TRBV6-1 and TRBJ2-5, with 10 bases aligning to TRBD2. Germline V gives CDR1 MNHNS, CDR2 SASEGT. V lost 6 bases to trimming and J lost 5 bases; unmatched junction nucleotides: 12. The CDR3 has 16 amino acids. The CDR3 is CASRILIAGGVETQYF. CDR3 DNA: TGTGCCAGCAGGATCTTGATAGCGGGGGGAGTGGAGACCCAGTACTTC.

The table lists this clonotype with a few counts. The genes are TRBV7-2 and TRBJ2-7; tentatively, D is TRBD2 (7 bases). The CDR3 is 16 residues long. V was clipped by 1 base and J by 3 bases, with 16 bases between them. Germline-derived CDR1 and CDR2 are SGHTA and FQGNSA. The CDR3 loop reads CASSLDIRGANYEQYF. The CDR3 nucleotides are TGTGCCAGCAGCTTAGATATCCGGGGGGCCAACTACGAGCAGTACTTC.

This sequence joins TRBV5-1 and TRBJ1-2, with 9 positions matching TRBD1. V trimming: 8 bases; J trimming: 4 bases; junction bases outside the gene matches: 12. This CDR3 spans 15 amino acids. Germline CDR1 is SGHRS and CDR2 is YFSETQ. The DNA of the CDR3 is TGCGCCAGAAGCATGGACAGGGGAGAGGGCTATGGCTACACCTTC. Residues: CARSMDRGEGYGYTF.

In nucleotides, the CDR3 is TGTGCCAGCAGTCCCTGGGGGAGCTCCTACGAGCAGTACTTC. Translation: CASSPWGSSYEQYF. The gene calls are TRBV12-3 or TRBV12-4 and TRBJ2-7; D possibly uses TRBD1 or TRBD2 (5 bases each). V lost 5 bases, J lost 0 bases, and 11 bases lay in between. This CDR3 region has 14 residues.

This clonotype was counted a few times. The chain combines TRBV15 with TRBJ2-1; TRBD2 matches 13 bases. There are 16 residues in the CDR3. Looked up from germline, CDR1 is LNHNV and CDR2 is YYDKDF (reference sequence). J was trimmed by 4 bases and V by 4 bases; bases with no gene match: 4. CDR3 residues: CATSITTSGRYNEQFF. As DNA, the CDR3 is TGTGCCACCAGCATCACGACTAGCGGGAGGTACAATGAGCAGTTCTTC. Supplemented by reference TRBV15 and TRBJ2-1, the full variable domain reads DAMVIQNPRYQVTQFGKPVTLSCSQTLNHNVMYWYQQKSSQAPKLLFHYYDKDFNNEADTPDNFQSRRPNTSFCFLDIRSPGLGDTAMYLCATSITTSGRYNEQFFGPGTRLTVL.

This clonotype was seen a handful of times. V usage is TRBV7-3 and J usage is TRBJ2-3, with a weak D call TRBD1 (6 bases). The germline V gene encodes CDR1 SGHTA and CDR2 FQGTGA. V gave up 2 bases and J gave up 4 bases, with 16 bases separating them. This CDR3 region has 16 residues. CDR3 in DNA: TGTGCCAGCAGCTTACTTCGGGTCCCAGGGGCAGATACGCAGTATTTT. Translation: CASSLLRVPGADTQYF.

This clonotype was found a few times. The chain combines TRBV5-1 with TRBJ2-3; D is perhaps TRBD1 or TRBD2 (5 bases each). The CDR3 sequence is 16 residues long. Per germline, CDR1 SGHRS and CDR2 YFSETQ. The V gene lost 4 bases and the J gene lost 0 bases, with 15 bases spanning the gap. The CDR3 DNA is TGCGCCAGCAGCCCCCCCGGGGCAGTGAGCACAGATACGCAGTATTTT. The encoded protein is CASSPPGAVSTDTQYF.

V gene TRBV9 combines with J gene TRBJ2-7; D uncertain. CDR1 and CDR2 (germline): SGDLS, YYNGEE. V was shortened by 0 bases and J by 6 bases, with 7 bases between the two germline ends. This CDR3 has 12 residues. CDR3: CASSVGSAEQYF. The CDR3 nucleotides are TGTGCCAGCAGCGTAGGGAGTGCCGAGCAGTACTTC. Filled out from reference TRBV9 and TRBJ2-7, the complete variable domain reads DSGVTQTPKHLITATGQRVTLRCSPRSGDLSVYWYQQSLDQGLQFLIQYYNGEERAKGNILERFSAQQFPDLHSELNLSSLELGDSALYFCASSVGSAEQYFGPGTRLTVT.

V usage is TRBV20-1 and J usage is TRBJ1-1; D remains unclear. The CDR3 totals 13 residues. The germline V and J ends were trimmed by 1 base and 0 bases, with 6 bases remaining between them. The germline CDR1 and CDR2 sequences are DFQATT and SNEGSKA (reference sequence). DNA of the CDR3: TGCAGTGCTAGAGTCAGTGTGAACACTGAAGCTTTCTTT. Translating it yields CSARVSVNTEAFF.

V and J are TRBV24-1 and TRBJ1-6, with D uncertain. Germline values: CDR1 KGHDR, CDR2 SFDVKD. The V end was cut by 1 base, the J end by 5 bases, with 5 bases between. The length of the CDR3 is 14 residues. CDR3 region: CATSDFPDNSPLHF. CDR3 DNA sequence: TGTGCCACCAGTGATTTTCCAGATAATTCACCCCTCCACTTT.

This clonotype was picked up a small number of times. The chain is built from TRBV7-3 and TRBJ2-7; 9 bases are shared with TRBD1. The J segment lost 8 bases and the V segment lost 5 bases, leaving 13 bases of the junction unmatched. The length of the CDR3 is 15 residues. CDR1 and CDR2 from the germline V gene are SGHTA and FQGTGA. CDR3 amino acids: CASSPTGTGRGKQYF. As DNA, the CDR3 is TGTGCCAGCAGCCCAACCGGGACAGGGAGGGGAAAGCAGTACTTC.

This clonotype was seen a handful of times. CDR3 bases: TGTGCCAGCAGTTCCCTGGTCGTCTACGAGCAGTACTTC. Translating gives CASSSLVVYEQYF. This chain uses TRBV12-3 or TRBV12-4 with TRBJ2-7; D gene unclear. This CDR3 is built from 13 residues. V lost 4 bases to trimming and J lost 3 bases, with 10 bases between them.

The V call is TRBV20-1, the J call TRBJ2-7; possible D gene TRBD1, 5 bases. This CDR3 spans 15 amino acids. Trimming stripped 0 bases from V and 2 bases from J, with 14 bases between. The germline CDR1 and CDR2 sequences are DFQATT and SNEGSKA (reference sequence). The CDR3 spells CSARDFKGIPYEQYF. For the CDR3, the DNA is TGCAGTGCTAGAGATTTTAAGGGGATCCCCTACGAGCAGTACTTC.